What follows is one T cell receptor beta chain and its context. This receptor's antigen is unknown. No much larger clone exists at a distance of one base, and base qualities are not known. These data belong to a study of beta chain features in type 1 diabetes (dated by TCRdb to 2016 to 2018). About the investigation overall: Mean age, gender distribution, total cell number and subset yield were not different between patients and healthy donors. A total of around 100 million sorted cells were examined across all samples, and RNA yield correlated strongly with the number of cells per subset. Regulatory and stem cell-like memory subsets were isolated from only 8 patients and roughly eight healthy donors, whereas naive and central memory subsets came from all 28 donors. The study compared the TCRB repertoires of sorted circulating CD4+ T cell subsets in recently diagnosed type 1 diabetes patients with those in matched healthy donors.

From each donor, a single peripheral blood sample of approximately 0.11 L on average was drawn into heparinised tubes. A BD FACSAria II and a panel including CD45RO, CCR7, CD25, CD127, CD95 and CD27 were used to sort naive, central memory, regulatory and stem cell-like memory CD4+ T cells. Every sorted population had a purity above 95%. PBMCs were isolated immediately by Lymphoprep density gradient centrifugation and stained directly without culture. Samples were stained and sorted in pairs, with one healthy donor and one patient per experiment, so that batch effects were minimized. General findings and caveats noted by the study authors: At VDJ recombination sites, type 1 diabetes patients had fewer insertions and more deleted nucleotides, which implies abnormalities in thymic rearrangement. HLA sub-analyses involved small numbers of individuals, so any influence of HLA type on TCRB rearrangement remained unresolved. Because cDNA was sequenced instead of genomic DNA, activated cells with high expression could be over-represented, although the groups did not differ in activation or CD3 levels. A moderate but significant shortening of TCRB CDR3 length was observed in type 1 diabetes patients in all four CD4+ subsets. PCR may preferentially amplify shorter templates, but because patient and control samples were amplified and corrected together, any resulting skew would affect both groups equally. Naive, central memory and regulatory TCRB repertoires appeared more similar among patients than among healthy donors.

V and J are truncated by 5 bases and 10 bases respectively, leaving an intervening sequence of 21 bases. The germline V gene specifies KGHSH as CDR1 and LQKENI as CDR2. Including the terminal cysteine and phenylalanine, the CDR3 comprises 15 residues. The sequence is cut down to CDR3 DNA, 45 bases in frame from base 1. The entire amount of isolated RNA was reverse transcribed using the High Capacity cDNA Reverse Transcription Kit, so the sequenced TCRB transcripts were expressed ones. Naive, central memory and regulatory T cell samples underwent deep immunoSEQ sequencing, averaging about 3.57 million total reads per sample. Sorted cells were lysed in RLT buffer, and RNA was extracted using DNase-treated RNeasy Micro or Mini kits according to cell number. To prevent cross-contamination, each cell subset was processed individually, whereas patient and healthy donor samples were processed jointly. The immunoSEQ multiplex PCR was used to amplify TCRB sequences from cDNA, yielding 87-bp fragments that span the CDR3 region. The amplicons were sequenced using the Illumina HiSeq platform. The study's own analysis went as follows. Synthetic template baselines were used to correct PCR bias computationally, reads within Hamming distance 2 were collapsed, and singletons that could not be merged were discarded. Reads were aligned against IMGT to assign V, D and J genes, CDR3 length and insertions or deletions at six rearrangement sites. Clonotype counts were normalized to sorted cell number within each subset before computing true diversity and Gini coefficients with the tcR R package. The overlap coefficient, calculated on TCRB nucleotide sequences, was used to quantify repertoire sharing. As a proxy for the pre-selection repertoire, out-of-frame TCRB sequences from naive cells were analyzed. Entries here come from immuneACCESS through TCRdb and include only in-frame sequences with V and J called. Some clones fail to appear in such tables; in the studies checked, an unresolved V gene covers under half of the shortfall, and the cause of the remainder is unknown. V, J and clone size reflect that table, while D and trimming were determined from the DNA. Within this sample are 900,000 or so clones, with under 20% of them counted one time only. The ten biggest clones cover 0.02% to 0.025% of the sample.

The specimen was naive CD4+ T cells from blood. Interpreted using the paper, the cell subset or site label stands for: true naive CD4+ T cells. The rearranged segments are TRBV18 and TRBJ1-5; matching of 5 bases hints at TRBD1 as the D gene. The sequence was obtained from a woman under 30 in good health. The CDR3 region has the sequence CASSANPGPNSPQHF. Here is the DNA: TGTGCCAGCTCAGCGAATCCAGGGCCCAACAGCCCCCAGCATTTT.